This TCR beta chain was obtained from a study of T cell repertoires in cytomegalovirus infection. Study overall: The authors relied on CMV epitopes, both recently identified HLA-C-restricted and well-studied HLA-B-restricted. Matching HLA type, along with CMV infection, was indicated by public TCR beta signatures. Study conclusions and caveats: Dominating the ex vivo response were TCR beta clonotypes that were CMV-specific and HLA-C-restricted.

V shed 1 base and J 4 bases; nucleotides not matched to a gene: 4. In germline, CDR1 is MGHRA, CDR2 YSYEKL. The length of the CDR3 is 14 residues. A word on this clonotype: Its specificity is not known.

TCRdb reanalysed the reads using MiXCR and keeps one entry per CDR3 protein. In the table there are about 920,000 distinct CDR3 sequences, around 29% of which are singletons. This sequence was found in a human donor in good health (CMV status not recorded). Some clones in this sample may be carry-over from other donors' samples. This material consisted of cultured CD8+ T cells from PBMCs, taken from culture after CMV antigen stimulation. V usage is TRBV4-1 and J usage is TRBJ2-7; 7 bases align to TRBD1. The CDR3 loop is CASSQGTGYYEQYF. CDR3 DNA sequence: TGCGCCAGCAGCCAAGGGACAGGATATTACGAGCAGTACTTC.